This T cell receptor (beta chain) is drawn from a study of identical twins. This CDR3 contains 15 residues. V was clipped by 2 bases and J by 6 bases; unmatched bases: 6. Germline V lookup: CDR1 LGHDT, CDR2 YNNKEL (reference sequence). General study findings and limits: Analyses of zero insertions could be partly confounded by invariant MAIT and iNKT cells. Findings depended on cross-sectional statistics rather than tracking the same donors.

TCRdb fed the 5' RACE reads into MiXCR, producing one record per CDR3 protein. Seen here are around 470,000 distinct CDR3 sequences, more than 13% observed once, and the top ten hold over 0.5%. The donors were all healthy and Caucasian. This clonotype was observed a handful of times. What it recognizes is unknown. In addition, the sample was reused for a study of yellow fever vaccine responses in identical twins. As that report states: Among the twins, the vaccine T cell response reportedly seemed partly convergent and partly personalized.

Source material: CD4+ T cells sorted from blood. The receptor's source is a woman under 30 in good health. The chain has TRBV3-1 and TRBJ2-2; TRBD2 aligns across 7 bases. The CDR3 region is CASSQSAGAPGELFF. The CDR3 DNA sequence: TGTGCCAGCAGCCAATCGGCGGGAGCCCCCGGGGAGCTGTTTTTT.